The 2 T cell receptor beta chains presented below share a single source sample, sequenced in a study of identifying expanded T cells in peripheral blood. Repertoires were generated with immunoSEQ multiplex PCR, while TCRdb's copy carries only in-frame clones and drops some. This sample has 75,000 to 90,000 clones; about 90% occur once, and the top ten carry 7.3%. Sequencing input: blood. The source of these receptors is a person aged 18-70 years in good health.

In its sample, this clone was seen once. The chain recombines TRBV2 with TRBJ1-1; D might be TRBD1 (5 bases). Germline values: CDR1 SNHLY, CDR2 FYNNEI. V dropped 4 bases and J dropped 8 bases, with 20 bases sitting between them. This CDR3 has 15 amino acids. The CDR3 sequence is CASSAPGRLLREAFF. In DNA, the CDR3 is TGTGCCAGCAGTGCGCCGGGACGCCTGCTTAGGGAAGCTTTCTTT.

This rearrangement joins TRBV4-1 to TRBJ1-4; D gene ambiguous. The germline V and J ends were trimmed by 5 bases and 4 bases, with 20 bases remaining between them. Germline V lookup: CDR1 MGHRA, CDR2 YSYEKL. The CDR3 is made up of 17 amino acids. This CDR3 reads CASSRERGSAGNEKLFF. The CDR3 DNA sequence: TGCGCCAGCAGCAGGGAACGTGGTTCGGCGGGTAATGAAAAACTGTTTTTT.